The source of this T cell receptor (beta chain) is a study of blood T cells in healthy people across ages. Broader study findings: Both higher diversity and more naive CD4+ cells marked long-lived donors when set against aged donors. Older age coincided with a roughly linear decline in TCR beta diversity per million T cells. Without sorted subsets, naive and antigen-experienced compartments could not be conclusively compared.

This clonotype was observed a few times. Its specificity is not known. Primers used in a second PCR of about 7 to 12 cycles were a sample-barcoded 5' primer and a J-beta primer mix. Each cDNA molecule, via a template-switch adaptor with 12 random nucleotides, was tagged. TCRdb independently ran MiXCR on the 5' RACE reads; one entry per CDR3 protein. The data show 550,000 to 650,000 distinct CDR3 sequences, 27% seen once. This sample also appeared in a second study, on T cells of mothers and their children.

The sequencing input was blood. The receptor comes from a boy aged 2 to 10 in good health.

The DNA for the CDR3 is TGTGCCAGCACCCCTTACTCCGGCGGGTTGGCCGGGGAGCTGTTTTTT. As protein: CASTPYSGGLAGELFF. The chain combines TRBV12-3 or TRBV12-4 with TRBJ2-2, with a possible D match to TRBD2 (5 bases). V was cut by 7 bases and J by 6 bases, with 21 bases left in between. The CDR3 has 16 amino acids.